The next 17 T cell receptor beta chains were all read from a single sample in a study of T cells after yellow fever vaccination. TCRdb reprocessed the 5' RACE reads with MiXCR, giving one entry per CDR3 protein. This sample has about 320,000 distinct CDR3 sequences, with about 10% found just once. This specimen was CD4+ T cells sorted from PBMCs, taken 45 days after the yellow fever booster vaccination. These receptor sequences come from a man younger than 30 who received the YFV17D yellow fever vaccine.

This clonotype came up a few times. The gene calls are TRBV28 and TRBJ1-6; D might be TRBD1 (6 bases). The length of the CDR3 is 12 residues. Trimming shortened V by 6 bases and J by 15 bases, and 15 bases separated the two germline ends. The germline V gene encodes CDR1 MDHEN and CDR2 SYDVKM. The chain's CDR3 is CASSGGGRRLHF. CDR3 nucleotide sequence: TGTGCCAGCAGCGGGGGGGGGCGACGCCTCCACTTT.

This clonotype has more than one count but fewer than ten. The chain has TRBV6-1 and TRBJ1-2; D may be TRBD1 (5 bases). V was clipped by 5 bases and J by 6 bases, with 19 bases between them. Germline assignment: CDR1 MNHNS and CDR2 SASEGT. This CDR3 comprises 15 residues. The DNA for the CDR3 is TGTGCCAGCAGTCCCCTGACGGGGGGGGACGATGGCTACACCTTC. It translates to CASSPLTGGDDGYTF.

This clonotype occurred a few times. This rearrangement joins TRBV28 to TRBJ2-1, with D possibly being TRBD1 or TRBD2 (5 bases each). Trimming removed 7 bases from V and 4 bases from J, with 11 bases in between. Germline V CDR1 and CDR2: MDHEN, SYDVKM. This CDR3 contains 13 residues. In DNA form, the CDR3 reads TGTGCCAGCACCGCCGGGGCTTACAATGAGCAGTTCTTC. Translating it yields CASTAGAYNEQFF.

This clonotype appeared a single time. V and J are TRBV7-2 and TRBJ1-1, with D unclear. CDR1 and CDR2 (germline): SGHTA, FQGNSA. V gave up 5 bases and J gave up 4 bases, with 11 bases separating them. CDR3 length: 13 residues. This CDR3 is CASSPRPGTEAFF. The CDR3 coding sequence is TGTGCCAGCAGCCCTCGACCGGGCACTGAAGCTTTCTTT.

This clonotype was detected a few times. The chain combines TRBV20-1 with TRBJ1-5; D is perhaps TRBD1 (5 bases). The CDR3 covers 13 residues. The germline CDR1 and CDR2 sequences are DFQATT and SNEGSKA (reference sequence). V dropped 4 bases and J dropped 4 bases, with 11 bases sitting between them. CDR3 region: CSAIRDGNQPQHF. As DNA, the CDR3 is TGCAGTGCTATAAGGGACGGGAATCAGCCCCAGCATTTT.

The V gene is TRBV20-1, the J gene TRBJ1-2; 10 nucleotides align to TRBD1. With V trimmed by 6 bases and J by 4 bases, 11 bases remained unmatched. CDR3 size: 15 residues. Germline V gene lookup returns CDR1 DFQATT and CDR2 SNEGSKA (reference sequence). For the CDR3, the DNA is TGCAGTGCCGTAAAGTCCGGGACAGGGGCCTATGGCTACACCTTC. Translated, it gives CSAVKSGTGAYGYTF.

The chain employs TRBV4-2 and TRBJ2-7; D gene uncertain. The CDR3 length is 13 residues. Trimming took 0 bases from V and 3 from J, leaving 6 bases between them. The germline V gene has CDR1 LGHNA and CDR2 YNFKEQ. For the CDR3, the DNA is TGTGCCAGCAGCCAAGAAACGGACTACGAGCAGTACTTC. As protein: CASSQETDYEQYF.

This chain connects TRBV6-2 or TRBV6-3 to TRBJ1-1; D possibly corresponds to TRBD1 (5 bases). Germline-derived CDR1 and CDR2 are MNHEY and SVGEGT. V was cut by 4 bases and J by 0 bases, with 9 bases left in between. This CDR3 is built from 14 residues. The DNA of the CDR3 is TGTGCCAGCAGTTCGGGACGGGTGAACACTGAAGCTTTCTTT. Amino acids: CASSSGRVNTEAFF.

The V and J genes are TRBV5-1 and TRBJ2-3; D uncertain. The CDR3 loop spans 15 amino acids. CDR1 and CDR2 from the germline V gene are SGHRS and YFSETQ. V gave up 3 bases and J gave up 0 bases, with 11 bases separating them. CDR3: CASSWDRPSTDTQYF. As DNA, the CDR3 is TGCGCCAGCAGCTGGGATCGACCTAGCACAGATACGCAGTATTTT. The full variable domain, with the rest looked up from reference TRBV5-1 and TRBJ2-3, is KAGVTQTPRYLIKTRGQQVTLSCSPISGHRSVSWYQQTPGQGLQFLFEYFSETQRNKGNFPGRFSGRQFSNSRSEMNVSTLELGDSALYLCASSWDRPSTDTQYFGPGTRLTVL.

This clonotype was counted between two and nine times. CDR3: CASSQGSGNPLARFF. The CDR3 nucleotides read TGTGCCAGCAGCCAAGGGAGCGGGAACCCGTTAGCAAGGTTCTTC. This chain joins TRBV4-2 and TRBJ2-1, with 7 bases identical to TRBD2. In germline, CDR1 is LGHNA, CDR2 YNFKEQ. The V gene end was trimmed by 1 base and the J gene end by 15 bases; junction bases not matched to a gene: 15. This CDR3 is built from 15 residues.

This clonotype was seen at least ten times. The rearrangement links TRBV7-2 to TRBJ2-4; perhaps TRBD2 as D (6 bases). Per germline, CDR1 SGHTA and CDR2 FQGNSA. The CDR3 is made up of 11 amino acids. Here the CDR3 reads CAGGGVNIQYF. CDR3 DNA: TGTGCGGGAGGCGGGGTGAACATTCAGTACTTC.

This chain connects TRBV10-3 to TRBJ1-1, with D unclear. V gave up 0 bases and J gave up 1 base, with 9 bases separating them. The CDR3 consists of 15 residues. Germline V gene sequence: CDR1 ENHRY, CDR2 SYGVKD. CDR3 protein: CAISESTRTNTEAFF. The DNA of the CDR3 is TGTGCCATCAGTGAGTCGACACGGACGAACACTGAAGCTTTCTTT.

The table lists this clonotype with a few counts. This sequence joins TRBV18 and TRBJ1-2, with D possibly TRBD1 on 5 matching bases. The ends were cut back, 4 bases at V and 6 bases at J, with 18 bases in the middle. The CDR3 spans 15 residues. Germline assignment: CDR1 KGHSH and CDR2 LQKENI. The CDR3 coding sequence is TGTGCCAGCTCACTACGGGCGGGACGGATCAATGGCTACACCTTC. The encoded protein is CASSLRAGRINGYTF.

This clonotype has more than one count but fewer than ten. V usage is TRBV7-8 and J usage is TRBJ1-1, with 9 positions matching TRBD1. J lost 0 bases, V lost 5 bases, and 19 bases had no gene match. In germline, CDR1 is SGHVS, CDR2 FQNEAQ. The CDR3 length is 20 residues. The CDR3 is CASSPHRPGQGYLMNTEAFF. The CDR3 bases are TGTGCCAGCAGCCCACACCGACCGGGACAGGGCTACCTCATGAACACTGAAGCTTTCTTT.

This clonotype was seen only a few times. This rearrangement joins TRBV24-1 to TRBJ2-5; TRBD1 is a possible D gene (5 bases). CDR3 length: 14 amino acids. V shed 4 bases and J shed 1 base, with 9 bases lying between them. Germline V gene lookup returns CDR1 KGHDR and CDR2 SFDVKD. CDR3: CATSDRTLQETQYF. CDR3 sequence (DNA): TGTGCCACCAGTGACCGGACACTCCAAGAGACCCAGTACTTC.

J is TRBJ1-5 and V is TRBV5-1; 11 positions match TRBD1. The CDR3 is 15 amino acids. V gave up 4 bases and J gave up 6 bases; unmatched junction bases: 6. In germline, CDR1 is SGHRS, CDR2 YFSETQ. CDR3 amino acids: CASSPGTGGGQPQHF. In nucleotides, the CDR3 is TGCGCCAGCAGCCCAGGGACAGGGGGTGGTCAGCCCCAGCATTTT.

J is TRBJ1-1 and V is TRBV6-5; 7 bases line up with TRBD1. CDR3 length: 15 residues. V was pared by 2 bases and J by 2 bases, with 5 bases of the junction left unmatched. Germline-derived CDR1 and CDR2 are MNHEY and SVGAGI. Here the CDR3 reads CASSYEGARNTEAFF. The DNA for the CDR3 is TGTGCCAGCAGTTACGAGGGGGCTAGAAACACTGAAGCTTTCTTT.